This TCR beta chain came from a study of blood T cell repertoires in COVID-19 (dated by TCRdb to the early 2020s). Regarding the study in general: Samples covering the acute and convalescent phases of COVID-19 were provided by collaborators in the United States, Italy and Spain. The prospective study material was composed of cDNA or gDNA derived from T cells, B-cell-depleted T cells, or PBMCs. Deeply sampled blood TCRbeta repertoires from subjects exposed to, actively infected with, or recovered from COVID-19 were included in the dataset. A freely available public database, intended as a resource for researchers studying the immune response to SARS-CoV-2, is where the repertoires were released. Samples came from the ongoing ImmuneRACE study (first 160 participants) plus 1,254 subjects from 6 global collaborators. The sample metadata nearly always contained a de-identified subject ID, COVID-19 status, age in years and sex. Where HLA class I and class II types were available, the types were taken from metadata supplied by the sample provider, not from assay-based typing. Results the study describes overall, beyond this receptor: The quantity of clinical and demographic metadata differed by source and by participant and was supplied without curation.

The immunoSEQ Assay, a bias-controlled multiplex PCR, was used to amplify TCRbeta CDR3 regions from genomic DNA. As for how the authors treated the data: Within the assay, amplification of reference gene primers was used to estimate how many nucleated cells each sample contained. Sequence reads were collapsed and filtered to measure the absolute abundance of every unique TCRbeta CDR3 rearrangement. For each sample, productive Simpson clonality was calculated as the square root of Simpson's diversity index across productive rearrangements. TCRdb took over this immuneACCESS table, retaining in-frame rearrangements with V and J assigned. Such tables are incomplete; in checked studies, under half of the missing clones stem from an unresolved V gene, and the remainder is unexplained. V and J calls and clone size are as listed in that table; D and trimming were resolved from the DNA. A total of fewer than 200,000 clones appear in this sample, approximately 82% of them only once. The leading ten clones occupy roughly 17% of the sample.

For this clone: Its antigen target is currently unknown. No much larger clone is present one base from it, and per-base qualities are unavailable. In the same sample, other DNA sequences code for this CDR3.

The germline V gene (reference sequence) specifies LNHDA as CDR1 and SQIVND as CDR2. Between the V and J ends, shortened by 7 bases and 1 base respectively, the junction contains 17 bases. Inclusive of the bounding cysteine and phenylalanine, the CDR3 is 15 residues long. The kept DNA is CDR3 alone, 45 bases in frame from the first base. In the prospective study, participants were about 18 to 89 years old, resided in fewer than 25 geographic areas of the United States, and were enrolled through a virtual design. In the prospective study, cohorts were assigned on the basis of participant-reported clinical history obtained from a screening survey and a study questionnaire. ImmuneRACE Cohort 3 recovered participants were defined by two consecutive negative NP/OP PCR tests, healthcare professional clearance, or symptom resolution. Each participant in the prospective study had whole blood, serum and a nasopharyngeal or oropharyngeal swab collected by mobile phlebotomists. Over a roughly two-month period, participants in the prospective study had the option of providing additional blood draws and questionnaires. Prospective study blood samples were shipped either frozen or at room temperature before DNA extraction.

The sample consisted of PBMCs or T cells enriched from blood (not recorded which). This receptor chain uses TRBV19 and TRBJ2-7; the D gene is perhaps TRBD2, from 5 matching bases. This TCR was sampled from a woman in her fifties or sixties who had recovered from COVID-19. The encoded CDR3 is CASKLASGKSYEQYF. The DNA is as follows: TGTGCCAGTAAGTTAGCGTCCGGCAAGTCCTACGAGCAGTACTTC.